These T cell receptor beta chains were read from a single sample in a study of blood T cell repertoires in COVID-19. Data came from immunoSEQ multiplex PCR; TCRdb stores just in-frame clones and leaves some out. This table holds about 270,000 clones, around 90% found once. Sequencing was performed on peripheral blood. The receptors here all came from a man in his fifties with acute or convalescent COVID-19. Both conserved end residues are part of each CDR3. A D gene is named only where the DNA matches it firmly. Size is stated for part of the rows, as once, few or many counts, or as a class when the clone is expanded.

cdr3_aa: CASSRVVEASINNIQYF
cdr3_nt: TGTGCCAGCAGCCGAGTGGTAGAGGCTAGCATCAATAACATTCAGTACTTC
j_call: TRBJ2-4
d_call: -
v_call: TRBV5-4
clone_size: -

cdr3_aa: CASSSPDRRNYGYTF
cdr3_nt: TGTGCCAGCAGCTCGCCCGACAGGAGAAACTATGGCTACACCTTC
j_call: TRBJ1-2
d_call: -
v_call: TRBV7-2
clone_size: -

cdr3_aa: CSASKRETQYF
cdr3_nt: TGCAGTGCTAGTAAGAGAGAGACCCAGTACTTC
j_call: TRBJ2-5
d_call: -
v_call: TRBV20-1
clone_size: -

cdr3_aa: CASSVGGERGETQYF
cdr3_nt: TGTGCCAGCAGCGTAGGAGGTGAGCGAGGCGAGACCCAGTACTTC
j_call: TRBJ2-5
d_call: -
v_call: TRBV9
clone_size: -

cdr3_aa: CASSIVTMNTEAFF
cdr3_nt: TGTGCCAGTAGTATAGTCACAATGAACACTGAAGCTTTCTTT
j_call: TRBJ1-1
d_call: -
v_call: TRBV19
clone_size: few

cdr3_aa: CASSWTSGGADTQYF
cdr3_nt: TGCGCCAGCAGCTGGACTAGCGGGGGGGCAGATACGCAGTATTTT
j_call: TRBJ2-3
d_call: TRBD2
v_call: TRBV5-1
clone_size: few

cdr3_aa: CASSPLPPLAGRFTGELFF
cdr3_nt: TGTGCCAGCAGCCCCCTCCCCCCTCTAGCGGGGCGTTTCACCGGGGAGCTGTTTTTT
j_call: TRBJ2-2
d_call: TRBD2
v_call: TRBV27
clone_size: -

cdr3_aa: CASSLATWAGGTNQPQHF
cdr3_nt: TGTGCCAGCAGCTTGGCCACCTGGGCAGGGGGAACTAATCAGCCCCAGCATTTT
j_call: TRBJ1-5
d_call: TRBD1
v_call: TRBV5-5
clone_size: few

cdr3_aa: CASTARTGTQPQHF
cdr3_nt: TGTGCCAGCACCGCGCGGACAGGGACGCAGCCCCAGCATTTT
j_call: TRBJ1-5
d_call: TRBD1
v_call: TRBV6-5
clone_size: -

cdr3_aa: CASSSEGQFSNQPQHF
cdr3_nt: TGTGCCAGCAGCTCAGAAGGACAGTTTAGCAATCAGCCCCAGCATTTT
j_call: TRBJ1-5
d_call: -
v_call: TRBV9
clone_size: -

cdr3_aa: CATPLVRGGTEAFF
cdr3_nt: TGTGCCACCCCCCTGGTGAGGGGGGGCACTGAAGCTTTCTTT
j_call: TRBJ1-1
d_call: -
v_call: TRBV27
clone_size: once

cdr3_aa: CASTGQLFYGYTF
cdr3_nt: TGTGCCAGCACCGGACAGCTCTTCTATGGCTACACCTTC
j_call: TRBJ1-2
d_call: -
v_call: TRBV19
clone_size: -

cdr3_aa: CASSRGLSSALHF
cdr3_nt: TGTGCCAGCAGCCGAGGGTTGAGTTCGGCCCTCCACTTT
j_call: TRBJ1-6
d_call: -
v_call: TRBV12-3/TRBV12-4
clone_size: -

cdr3_aa: CASSLRDRGHGYTF
cdr3_nt: TGTGCCAGCAGCCTGAGGGACAGGGGGCATGGCTACACCTTC
j_call: TRBJ1-2
d_call: TRBD1
v_call: TRBV5-6
clone_size: -

cdr3_aa: CASSVGGSGSEQYF
cdr3_nt: TGTGCCAGCAGCGTAGGAGGGTCGGGGTCCGAGCAGTACTTC
j_call: TRBJ2-7
d_call: -
v_call: TRBV9
clone_size: -

cdr3_aa: CASSAGTGEDEQYF
cdr3_nt: TGCGCCAGCAGCGCCGGGACCGGGGAGGACGAGCAGTACTTC
j_call: TRBJ2-7
d_call: -
v_call: TRBV5-1
clone_size: -

cdr3_aa: CASSRGVNQPQHF
cdr3_nt: TGCGCCAGCTCCAGAGGAGTCAATCAGCCCCAGCATTTT
j_call: TRBJ1-5
d_call: -
v_call: TRBV10-1
clone_size: -

cdr3_aa: CASSLVANTIYF
cdr3_nt: TGTGCCAGCAGCTTGGTGGCCAACACCATATATTTT
j_call: TRBJ1-3
d_call: -
v_call: TRBV5-6
clone_size: -

cdr3_aa: CASSLGLAGDWGDTQYF
cdr3_nt: TGCGCCAGCAGCTTAGGACTAGCGGGGGATTGGGGAGATACGCAGTATTTT
j_call: TRBJ2-3
d_call: TRBD2
v_call: TRBV5-1
clone_size: few

cdr3_aa: CASSFDRESGYTF
cdr3_nt: TGTGCCAGCAGCTTCGACAGGGAGAGTGGCTACACCTTC
j_call: TRBJ1-2
d_call: TRBD1
v_call: TRBV11-1
clone_size: -

cdr3_aa: CSTLTAGGWSSTDTQYF
cdr3_nt: TGCAGCACCCTCACGGCAGGGGGGTGGAGTAGCACAGATACGCAGTATTTT
j_call: TRBJ2-3
d_call: -
v_call: TRBV29-1
clone_size: -

cdr3_aa: CASMEAGKGEQYF
cdr3_nt: TGTGCCAGCATGGAGGCGGGGAAGGGGGAGCAGTACTTC
j_call: TRBJ2-7
d_call: -
v_call: TRBV27
clone_size: -

cdr3_aa: CASSSAGGGPYEQYF
cdr3_nt: TGTGCCAGCAGCTCGGCGGGCGGGGGACCCTACGAGCAGTACTTC
j_call: TRBJ2-7
d_call: TRBD2
v_call: TRBV7-6
clone_size: -

cdr3_aa: CAIRDVGRNEQFF
cdr3_nt: TGTGCCATCCGGGACGTGGGGAGGAATGAGCAGTTCTTC
j_call: TRBJ2-1
d_call: -
v_call: TRBV27
clone_size: few

cdr3_aa: CASSQYVTGELFF
cdr3_nt: TGTGCCAGCAGTCAGTACGTCACCGGGGAGCTGTTTTTT
j_call: TRBJ2-2
d_call: -
v_call: TRBV3-1/TRBV3-2
clone_size: -

cdr3_aa: CASSIDRQETQYF
cdr3_nt: TGTGCCAGTAGTATAGACAGACAAGAGACCCAGTACTTC
j_call: TRBJ2-5
d_call: -
v_call: TRBV19
clone_size: -

cdr3_aa: CASLAGGTQYF
cdr3_nt: TGTGCCAGCCTAGCGGGAGGGACCCAGTACTTC
j_call: TRBJ2-5
d_call: TRBD2
v_call: TRBV6-6
clone_size: -

cdr3_aa: CASSIEGTGWDGYTF
cdr3_nt: TGTGCCAGTAGTATAGAGGGGACAGGGTGGGACGGCTACACCTTC
j_call: TRBJ1-2
d_call: TRBD1
v_call: TRBV19
clone_size: -

cdr3_aa: CASSLGSDHGYTF
cdr3_nt: TGTGCCAGCAGTTTAGGTTCAGATCATGGCTACACCTTC
j_call: TRBJ1-2
d_call: -
v_call: TRBV12-3/TRBV12-4
clone_size: -

cdr3_aa: CASTSGTSSEQYF
cdr3_nt: TGTGCCAGCACCTCCGGGACTAGCTCCGAGCAGTACTTC
j_call: TRBJ2-7
d_call: TRBD2
v_call: TRBV6-6
clone_size: -

cdr3_aa: CASLPRWDKKNIQYF
cdr3_nt: TGTGCCAGCCTTCCCAGATGGGACAAGAAAAACATTCAGTACTTC
j_call: TRBJ2-4
d_call: -
v_call: TRBV6-4
clone_size: -

cdr3_aa: CAISRTSTDTQYF
cdr3_nt: TGTGCCATCAGCAGGACTAGCACAGATACGCAGTATTTT
j_call: TRBJ2-3
d_call: -
v_call: TRBV10-3
clone_size: few

cdr3_aa: CASSRVGPGELFF
cdr3_nt: TGTGCCAGCAGCCGGGTTGGCCCCGGGGAGCTGTTTTTT
j_call: TRBJ2-2
d_call: -
v_call: TRBV11-2
clone_size: -

cdr3_aa: CASSEAGGGSLHF
cdr3_nt: TGCGCCAGCAGTGAAGCAGGCGGGGGATCCCTCCACTTT
j_call: TRBJ1-6
d_call: -
v_call: TRBV10-1
clone_size: once

cdr3_aa: CASSGTSRRQFF
cdr3_nt: TGTGCCAGCAGCGGGACTAGCAGAAGGCAGTTCTTC
j_call: TRBJ2-1
d_call: TRBD2
v_call: TRBV12-3/TRBV12-4
clone_size: -

cdr3_aa: CASSKQGSANYGYTF
cdr3_nt: TGTGCCAGTAGCAAACAGGGGTCAGCTAACTATGGCTACACCTTC
j_call: TRBJ1-2
d_call: TRBD1
v_call: TRBV19
clone_size: -

cdr3_aa: CAWSGTESNQPQHF
cdr3_nt: TGTGCCTGGAGTGGGACAGAATCCAATCAGCCCCAGCATTTT
j_call: TRBJ1-5
d_call: -
v_call: TRBV30
clone_size: -

cdr3_aa: CASSTEGVNTEAFF
cdr3_nt: TGTGCCAGCAGTACGGAAGGAGTGAACACTGAAGCTTTCTTT
j_call: TRBJ1-1
d_call: -
v_call: TRBV6-5
clone_size: -

cdr3_aa: CASNSGVEPQHF
cdr3_nt: TGTGCCAGCAATTCGGGGGTGGAGCCCCAGCATTTT
j_call: TRBJ1-5
d_call: -
v_call: TRBV25-1
clone_size: -

cdr3_aa: CAWSVSGTGYSPLHF
cdr3_nt: TGTGCCTGGAGTGTATCCGGGACAGGGTATTCACCCCTCCACTTT
j_call: TRBJ1-6
d_call: TRBD1
v_call: TRBV30
clone_size: -

cdr3_aa: CASSLPGLAPGELFF
cdr3_nt: TGTGCCAGCAGCCTACCGGGACTAGCGCCCGGGGAGCTGTTTTTT
j_call: TRBJ2-2
d_call: TRBD2
v_call: TRBV3-1/TRBV3-2
clone_size: -

cdr3_aa: CAWTTGVGNQPQHF
cdr3_nt: TGTGCCTGGACCACAGGGGTAGGCAATCAGCCCCAGCATTTT
j_call: TRBJ1-5
d_call: TRBD1
v_call: TRBV30
clone_size: -

cdr3_aa: CASSQVGLTNSPLHF
cdr3_nt: TGTGCCAGCAGCCAAGTGGGGCTAACAAATTCACCCCTCCACTTT
j_call: TRBJ1-6
d_call: -
v_call: TRBV3-1/TRBV3-2
clone_size: -

cdr3_aa: CASSLEVRPYSGNTIYF
cdr3_nt: TGTGCCAGCAGCTTGGAGGTCAGGCCCTACTCTGGAAACACCATATATTTT
j_call: TRBJ1-3
d_call: -
v_call: TRBV5-6
clone_size: -

cdr3_aa: CASLGTSGFQETQYF
cdr3_nt: TGTGCCAGCCTGGGGACTAGCGGGTTCCAAGAGACCCAGTACTTC
j_call: TRBJ2-5
d_call: TRBD2
v_call: TRBV6-5
clone_size: -

cdr3_aa: CASRSKDRIRDTQYF
cdr3_nt: TGTGCAAGTCGCTCGAAGGACAGGATAAGAGATACGCAGTATTTT
j_call: TRBJ2-3
d_call: -
v_call: TRBV12-2
clone_size: -

cdr3_aa: CASSFETSYTF
cdr3_nt: TGTGCCAGCAGTTTCGAGACAAGCTACACCTTC
j_call: TRBJ1-2
d_call: -
v_call: TRBV12-3/TRBV12-4
clone_size: -

cdr3_aa: CASTQTGGEAFF
cdr3_nt: TGTGCCAGCACTCAGACAGGAGGAGAAGCTTTCTTT
j_call: TRBJ1-1
d_call: -
v_call: TRBV6-5
clone_size: -

cdr3_aa: CASSPLLAGGLDEQFF
cdr3_nt: TGTGCCAGCAGCCCCTTACTAGCGGGGGGCCTCGATGAGCAGTTCTTC
j_call: TRBJ2-1
d_call: TRBD2
v_call: TRBV5-5
clone_size: -

cdr3_aa: CASSVQGRGTDTQYF
cdr3_nt: TGTGCCAGCAGTGTCCAGGGTCGGGGCACAGATACGCAGTATTTT
j_call: TRBJ2-3
d_call: -
v_call: TRBV25-1
clone_size: -

cdr3_aa: CASSLEAGTYEQYF
cdr3_nt: TGTGCCAGCAGCTTAGAGGCAGGGACCTACGAGCAGTACTTC
j_call: TRBJ2-7
d_call: -
v_call: TRBV7-9
clone_size: -

cdr3_aa: CASSLDGTPYNEQFF
cdr3_nt: TGTGCCAGCAGCCTAGACGGGACTCCGTACAATGAGCAGTTCTTC
j_call: TRBJ2-1
d_call: -
v_call: TRBV3-1/TRBV3-2
clone_size: -

cdr3_aa: CAWKGQEVGRTEAFF
cdr3_nt: TGTGCCTGGAAAGGACAGGAAGTGGGGAGGACTGAAGCTTTCTTT
j_call: TRBJ1-1
d_call: TRBD1
v_call: TRBV30
clone_size: -

cdr3_aa: CASSLGPTGTHEQYF
cdr3_nt: TGTGCCAGCAGTTTAGGCCCGACAGGGACGCACGAGCAGTACTTC
j_call: TRBJ2-7
d_call: TRBD1
v_call: TRBV27
clone_size: -

cdr3_aa: CASSPTGSNYGYTF
cdr3_nt: TGTGCCAGCTCACCGACAGGTTCCAACTATGGCTACACCTTC
j_call: TRBJ1-2
d_call: -
v_call: TRBV18
clone_size: -

cdr3_aa: CASSTQGNTEAFF
cdr3_nt: TGTGCCAGCAGTACACAGGGGAACACTGAAGCTTTCTTT
j_call: TRBJ1-1
d_call: -
v_call: TRBV2
clone_size: few

cdr3_aa: CASSQGPQGEKGLFF
cdr3_nt: TGTGCCAGCAGCCAAGGTCCGCAGGGGGAGAAAGGGCTGTTTTTT
j_call: TRBJ1-4
d_call: TRBD1
v_call: TRBV3-1/TRBV3-2
clone_size: -